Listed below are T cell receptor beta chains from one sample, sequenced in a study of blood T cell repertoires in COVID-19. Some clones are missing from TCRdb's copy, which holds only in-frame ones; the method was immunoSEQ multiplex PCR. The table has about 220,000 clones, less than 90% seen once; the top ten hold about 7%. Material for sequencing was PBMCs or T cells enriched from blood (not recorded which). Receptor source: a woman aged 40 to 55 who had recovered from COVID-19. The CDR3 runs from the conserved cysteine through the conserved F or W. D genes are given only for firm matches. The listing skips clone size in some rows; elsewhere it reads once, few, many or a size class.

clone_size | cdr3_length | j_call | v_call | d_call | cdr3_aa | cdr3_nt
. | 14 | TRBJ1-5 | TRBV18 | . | CASSTYGGYQPQHF | TGTGCCAGCTCAACCTATGGGGGCTATCAGCCCCAGCATTTT
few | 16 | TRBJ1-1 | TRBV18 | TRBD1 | CASSPVQGATNTEAFF | TGTGCCAGCTCACCGGTGCAGGGGGCCACGAACACTGAAGCTTTCTTT
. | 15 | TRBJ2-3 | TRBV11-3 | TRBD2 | CASSGGLAGADTQYF | TGTGCCAGCAGCGGAGGCCTAGCGGGAGCGGATACGCAGTATTTT
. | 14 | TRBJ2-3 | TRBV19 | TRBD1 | CASARGQATDTQYF | TGTGCCAGTGCTCGGGGACAGGCCACAGATACGCAGTATTTT
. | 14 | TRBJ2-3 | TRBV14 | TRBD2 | CASRAGGTSDTQYF | TGTGCCTCCAGGGCGGGAGGCACGTCAGATACGCAGTATTTT
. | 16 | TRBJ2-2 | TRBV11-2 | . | CASSLLPSMNTGELFF | TGTGCCAGCAGCTTACTCCCTAGCATGAACACCGGGGAGCTGTTTTTT
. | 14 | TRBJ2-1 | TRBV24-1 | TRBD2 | CATSMGGSYNEQFF | TGTGCCACCAGTATGGGCGGGAGCTACAATGAGCAGTTCTTC
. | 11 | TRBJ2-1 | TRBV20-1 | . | CSAERDIEQFF | TGCAGTGCCGAAAGGGACATCGAGCAGTTCTTC
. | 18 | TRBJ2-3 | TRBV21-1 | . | CAQPPTCAGRGCTDTQYF | TGTGCCCAACCGCCCACTTGCGCCGGGAGGGGTTGCACAGATACGCAGTATTTT
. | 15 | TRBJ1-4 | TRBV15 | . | CATSRGTASKEKLFF | TGTGCCACCAGCAGAGGGACAGCGTCCAAGGAAAAACTGTTTTTT
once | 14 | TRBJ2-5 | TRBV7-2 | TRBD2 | CASSLGTSGSPQYF | TGTGCCAGCAGCTTGGGGACTAGCGGGAGTCCCCAGTACTTC
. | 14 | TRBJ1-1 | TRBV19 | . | CASSTVPGGTEAFF | TGTGCCAGTAGTACTGTCCCGGGGGGCACTGAAGCTTTCTTT
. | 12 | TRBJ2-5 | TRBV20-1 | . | CSASISQETQYF | TGCAGTGCTAGTATCAGCCAAGAGACCCAGTACTTC
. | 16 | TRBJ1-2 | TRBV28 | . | CASSLDQGGVNYGYTF | TGTGCCAGCAGTTTGGATCAGGGAGGTGTAAACTATGGCTACACCTTC
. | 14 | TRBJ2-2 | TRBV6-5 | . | CAALTRTNTGELFF | TGTGCCGCTTTGACAAGGACGAACACCGGGGAGCTGTTTTTT
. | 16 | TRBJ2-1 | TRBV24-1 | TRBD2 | CATSDRGLAGGDEQFF | TGTGCCACCAGTGACCGGGGACTAGCGGGAGGCGATGAGCAGTTCTTC
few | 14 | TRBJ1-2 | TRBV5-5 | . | CASSPFGEGDGYTF | TGTGCCAGCAGCCCCTTCGGTGAGGGCGATGGCTACACCTTC
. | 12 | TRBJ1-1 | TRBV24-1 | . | CATRSVGTEAFF | TGTGCCACCAGAAGCGTAGGAACTGAAGCTTTCTTT
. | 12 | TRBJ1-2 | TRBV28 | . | CASRDSLHGYTF | TGTGCCAGCAGGGACAGCCTGCATGGCTACACCTTC
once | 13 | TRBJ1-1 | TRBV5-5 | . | CASCSQVDTEAFF | TGTGCCAGCTGTTCCCAGGTTGACACTGAAGCTTTCTTT